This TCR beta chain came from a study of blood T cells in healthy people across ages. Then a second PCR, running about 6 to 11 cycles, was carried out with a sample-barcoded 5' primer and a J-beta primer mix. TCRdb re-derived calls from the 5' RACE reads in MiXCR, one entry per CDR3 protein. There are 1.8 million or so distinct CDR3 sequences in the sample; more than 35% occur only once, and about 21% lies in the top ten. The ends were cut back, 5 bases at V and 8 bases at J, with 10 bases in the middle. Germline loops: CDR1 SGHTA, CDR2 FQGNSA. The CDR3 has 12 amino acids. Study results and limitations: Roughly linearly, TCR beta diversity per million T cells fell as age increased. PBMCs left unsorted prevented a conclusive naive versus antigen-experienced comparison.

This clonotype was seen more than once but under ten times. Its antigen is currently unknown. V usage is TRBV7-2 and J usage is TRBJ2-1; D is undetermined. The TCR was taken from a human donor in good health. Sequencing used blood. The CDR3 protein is CASSPYVDEQFF. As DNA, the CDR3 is TGTGCCAGCAGCCCTTACGTCGATGAGCAGTTCTTC.